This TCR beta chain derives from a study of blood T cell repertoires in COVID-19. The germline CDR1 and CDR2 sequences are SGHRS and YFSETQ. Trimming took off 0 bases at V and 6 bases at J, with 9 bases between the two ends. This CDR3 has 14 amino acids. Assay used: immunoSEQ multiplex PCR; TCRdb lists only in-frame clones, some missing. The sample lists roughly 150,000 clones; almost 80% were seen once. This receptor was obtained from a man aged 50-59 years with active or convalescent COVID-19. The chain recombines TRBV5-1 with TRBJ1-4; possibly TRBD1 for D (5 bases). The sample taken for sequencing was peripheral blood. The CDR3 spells CASSLGGGDEKLFF. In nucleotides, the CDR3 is TGCGCCAGCAGCTTGGGGGGAGGGGATGAAAAACTGTTTTTT.